The following is a T cell receptor (beta chain) sequence with its context. The CDR3 covers 15 residues. V was trimmed by 2 bases and J by 1 base, leaving 8 bases between them. Germline CDR1 LNHDA, CDR2 SQIVND (reference sequence). The sample originates from a study of technical replicates of blood from several donors. Sequencing was performed with immunoSEQ multiplex PCR; in TCRdb, only in-frame clones are kept and a portion is missing. This sample has roughly 70,000 clones; around 94% occur once, and the top ten carry 0.38%. V usage is TRBV19 and J usage is TRBJ2-2; D may be TRBD2 (6 bases). The sequence derives from a human donor in good health. The sequencing sample was made of T cells isolated from PBMCs. The CDR3 DNA reads as TGTGCCAGTAGTATATTCGGGAGGAACACCGGGGAGCTGTTTTTT. This encodes CASSIFGRNTGELFF.